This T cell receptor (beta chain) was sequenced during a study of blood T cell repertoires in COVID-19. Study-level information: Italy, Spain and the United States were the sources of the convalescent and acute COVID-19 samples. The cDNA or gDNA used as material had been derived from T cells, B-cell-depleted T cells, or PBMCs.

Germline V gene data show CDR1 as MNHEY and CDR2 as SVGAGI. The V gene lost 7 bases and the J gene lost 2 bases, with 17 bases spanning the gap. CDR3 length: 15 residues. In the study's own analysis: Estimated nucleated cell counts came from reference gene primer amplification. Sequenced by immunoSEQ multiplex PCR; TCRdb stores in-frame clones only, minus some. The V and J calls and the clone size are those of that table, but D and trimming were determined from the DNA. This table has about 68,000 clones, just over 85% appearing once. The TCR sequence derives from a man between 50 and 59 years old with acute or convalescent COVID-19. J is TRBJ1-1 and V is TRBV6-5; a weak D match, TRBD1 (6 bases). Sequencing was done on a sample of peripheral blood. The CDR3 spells CASIPGQRGNTEAFF. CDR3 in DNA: TGTGCCAGCATCCCGGGACAAAGGGGCAACACTGAAGCTTTCTTT.